Listed below are T cell receptor beta chains from one sample, sequenced in a study of shared clonotypes between healthy human individuals. Only in-frame clones appear in the TCRdb table, and some are missing; sequencing was by immunoSEQ multiplex PCR. The sample records a few hundred thousand clones, roughly four fifths being singletons. Material for sequencing was PBMCs. Every receptor here comes from a woman aged 40 to 49 in good health. Some clones in this sample may be carry-over from other donors' samples. Each CDR3 is given with its conserved first and last residue. D genes are given only for firm matches. Only part of the rows carry a size: once, few, many, or a class if the clone is expanded.

>.|.|TRBJ2-5|TRBV7-8
CASSLGVSGETQYF
TGTGCCAGCAGCTTAGGGGTTAGCGGAGAGACCCAGTACTTC
>.|.|TRBJ2-3|TRBV11-2
CASSLESGRREDTQYF
TGTGCCAGCAGCTTAGAAAGCGGGCGGAGGGAAGATACGCAGTATTTT
>.|.|TRBJ2-7|TRBV6-1
CASSESLYEQYF
TGTGCCAGCAGTGAGAGCTTATACGAGCAGTACTTC
>.|.|TRBJ1-2|TRBV5-4
CASSFDSGRGYTF
TGTGCCAGCAGCTTCGACAGCGGTCGTGGCTACACCTTC
>.|few|TRBJ2-5|TRBV4-1
CASSQPPFEAQYF
TGCGCCAGCAGCCAACCGCCCTTTGAGGCCCAGTACTTC
>.|.|TRBJ2-2|TRBV6-5
CASSYALLATGELFF
TGTGCCAGCAGTTACGCTCTTCTAGCCACCGGGGAGCTGTTTTTT
>.|.|TRBJ1-1|TRBV6-1
CASSGRRAEAFF
TGTGCCAGCAGTGGACGACGCGCTGAAGCTTTCTTT
>TRBD2|once|TRBJ2-5|TRBV19
CASSMTSPAETQYF
TGTGCCAGTAGTATGACTAGCCCCGCAGAGACCCAGTACTTC
>TRBD1|.|TRBJ1-5|TRBV19
CASSGQGGSPQHF
TGTGCCAGTAGTGGACAGGGGGGATCTCCCCAGCATTTT
>.|.|TRBJ2-2|TRBV2
CASSGTYTGELFF
TGTGCCAGCAGTGGGACTTACACCGGGGAGCTGTTTTTT
>.|.|TRBJ1-5|TRBV4-1
CASSQGWNGVNQPQHF
TGCGCCAGCAGCCAAGGTTGGAACGGAGTCAATCAGCCCCAGCATTTT
>.|few|TRBJ1-1|TRBV20-1
CSARRSEAFF
TGCAGTGCTAGGCGGTCAGAAGCTTTCTTT
>TRBD1|.|TRBJ1-2|TRBV14
CASSQGRQGYGYTF
TGTGCCAGCAGCCAAGGAAGACAGGGGTATGGCTACACCTTC
>TRBD1|few|TRBJ1-6|TRBV28
CAITGQVNSPLHF
TGTGCCATCACGGGACAGGTTAATTCACCCCTCCACTTT
>.|.|TRBJ1-3|TRBV6-5
CASSYSGTTSGNTIYF
TGTGCCAGCAGTTACTCCGGGACGACCTCTGGAAACACCATATATTTT
>TRBD1|.|TRBJ2-3|TRBV9
CASSPGTALLSTDTQYF
TGTGCCAGCAGCCCCGGGACAGCCCTCCTTAGCACAGATACGCAGTATTTT
>TRBD1|.|TRBJ1-5|TRBV4-1
CASSLNNRGKGNQPQHF
TGCGCCAGCAGCCTTAATAACAGGGGCAAGGGCAATCAGCCCCAGCATTTT
>.|.|TRBJ2-1|TRBV7-3
CASSLRGGEQFF
TGTGCCAGCAGCTTAAGAGGAGGGGAGCAGTTCTTC
>TRBD2|.|TRBJ2-5|TRBV7-7
CASRGAGAGTQYF
TGTGCCAGCCGGGGAGCGGGAGCTGGGACCCAGTACTTC
>TRBD1|.|TRBJ2-6|TRBV5-1
CASSLQGASSGANVLTF
TGCGCCAGCAGCTTACAGGGGGCTAGCTCTGGGGCCAACGTCCTGACTTTC
>.|many|TRBJ1-5|TRBV29-1
CSASDGFLGNQPQHF
TGCAGCGCGTCCGACGGGTTTTTAGGGAATCAGCCCCAGCATTTT
>TRBD2|.|TRBJ2-3|TRBV7-2
CASSLALVAGGPWHF
TGTGCCAGCAGCTTAGCGCTAGTAGCGGGAGGGCCCTGGCATTTT
>TRBD2|many|TRBJ2-7|TRBV11-2
CASSSRLAGVSYEQYF
TGTGCCAGCAGCTCGCGACTAGCGGGAGTCTCCTACGAGCAGTACTTC
>.|few|TRBJ1-1|TRBV4-1
CASSLPFWGDIKNTEAFF
TGCGCCAGCAGCCTGCCATTTTGGGGGGATATTAAGAACACTGAAGCTTTCTTT
>TRBD1|once|TRBJ1-5|TRBV19
CASSVDREGQPQHF
TGTGCCAGTAGTGTGGACAGGGAGGGTCAGCCCCAGCATTTT
>.|.|TRBJ1-5|TRBV2
CASSFGGQVVFQPQHF
TGTGCCAGCAGTTTCGGGGGCCAGGTAGTGTTTCAGCCCCAGCATTTT
>TRBD2|once|TRBJ2-1|TRBV30
CAWSLRLAGVRNEQFF
TGTGCCTGGAGCTTACGACTAGCGGGAGTCCGCAATGAGCAGTTCTTC
>.|.|TRBJ2-4|TRBV28
CASSNFPGLPSYIQYF
TGTGCCAGCAGTAATTTTCCGGGACTTCCCTCGTACATTCAGTACTTC
>.|many|TRBJ2-7|TRBV4-1
CASSQVVGQNYEQYF
TGCGCCAGCAGCCAAGTGGTCGGTCAGAACTACGAGCAGTACTTC
>.|.|TRBJ1-4|TRBV28
CASSFSPEQLNEKLFF
TGTGCCAGCAGTTTTTCCCCGGAACAACTTAATGAAAAACTGTTTTTT
>TRBD2|few|TRBJ2-7|TRBV29-1
CSVGLAGSYEQYF
TGCAGCGTTGGACTAGCGGGATCCTACGAGCAGTACTTC
>.|.|TRBJ1-3|TRBV7-2
CASSPGSDGNTIYF
TGTGCCAGCAGCCCCGGGAGTGATGGAAACACCATATATTTT
>TRBD1|.|TRBJ1-2|TRBV5-1
CASRSRDRVYGYTF
TGCGCCAGCAGGTCCCGGGACAGGGTCTATGGCTACACCTTC
>.|.|TRBJ1-1|TRBV5-1
CASSLKADLEAFF
TGCGCCAGCAGCTTGAAGGCAGATCTTGAAGCTTTCTTT
>TRBD2|once|TRBJ2-5|TRBV29-1
CSVTGTSGSGETQYF
TGCAGCGTTACCGGGACTAGCGGGAGTGGGGAGACCCAGTACTTC
>TRBD2|.|TRBJ2-3|TRBV2
CASSEEGLAGLDTQYF
TGTGCCAGCAGTGAAGAAGGACTAGCGGGATTAGATACGCAGTATTTT
>.|once|TRBJ1-1|TRBV12-1
CASSPIVPMNTEAFF
TGTGCCAGCAGCCCCATCGTACCGATGAACACTGAAGCTTTCTTT
>.|few|TRBJ1-1|TRBV20-1
CSATNTEAFF
TGCAGTGCTACGAACACTGAAGCTTTCTTT
>.|.|TRBJ1-2|TRBV5-1
CASSSDPFSGSYTF
TGCGCCAGCAGCTCCGATCCCTTCTCGGGGAGCTACACCTTC